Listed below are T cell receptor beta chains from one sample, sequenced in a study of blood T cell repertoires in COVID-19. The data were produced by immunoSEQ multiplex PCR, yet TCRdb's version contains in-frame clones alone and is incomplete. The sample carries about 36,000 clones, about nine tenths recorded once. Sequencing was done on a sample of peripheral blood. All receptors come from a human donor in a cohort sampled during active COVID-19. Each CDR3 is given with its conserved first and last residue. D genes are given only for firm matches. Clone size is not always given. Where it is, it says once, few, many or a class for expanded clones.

CASSLKVAGAYNEQFF	TGTGCCAGTAGTCTCAAAGTAGCGGGGGCCTACAATGAGCAGTTCTTC	TRBJ2-1	TRBD2	-	TRBV19
CASSLEAGRGQPQHF	TGTGCCAGCAGTTTAGAGGCAGGACGGGGTCAGCCCCAGCATTTT	TRBJ1-5	-	-	TRBV28
CASSPQGNTEAFF	TGTGCCAGCTCACCCCAGGGGAACACTGAAGCTTTCTTT	TRBJ1-1	-	-	TRBV18
CASSLQGRSDEQYF	TGTGCCAGTAGTCTACAGGGGCGCTCGGACGAGCAGTACTTC	TRBJ2-7	TRBD1	-	TRBV19
CASSRDRGIYEQYF	TGTGCCAGCAGCCGGGACAGGGGAATCTACGAGCAGTACTTC	TRBJ2-7	TRBD1	-	TRBV2
CASSEGTGFNEKLFF	TGTGCCAGCAGTGAAGGGACAGGGTTTAATGAAAAACTGTTTTTT	TRBJ1-4	TRBD1	-	TRBV6-1
CASRGSGVGTDTQYF	TGCGCCAGCAGGGGGAGCGGGGTGGGCACAGATACGCAGTATTTT	TRBJ2-3	TRBD2	-	TRBV10-2
CASSGTGLAGELFF	TGTGCCAGTAGTGGGACAGGATTGGCCGGGGAGCTGTTTTTT	TRBJ2-2	TRBD1	-	TRBV19
CASNEGIGNTIYF	TGTGCCAGCAATGAGGGCATTGGAAACACCATATATTTT	TRBJ1-3	-	-	TRBV28
CASSLTGALNSPLHF	TGTGCCAGCAGTTTAACAGGCGCACTAAATTCACCCCTCCACTTT	TRBJ1-6	-	-	TRBV28
CASSLNGRALGTQYF	TGTGCCAGCAGCTTAAACGGGAGGGCGTTAGGGACCCAGTACTTC	TRBJ2-5	TRBD2	-	TRBV7-2
CASSRGSGTTYTGELFF	TGTGCCAGCAGTCGGGGTTCCGGGACAACTTACACCGGGGAGCTGTTTTTT	TRBJ2-2	-	-	TRBV6-6
CASSPGTPGTDTQYF	TGTGCCAGCAGCCCCGGGACTCCGGGGACGGATACGCAGTATTTT	TRBJ2-3	-	-	TRBV5-4
CASSNRAPNYGYTF	TGTGCCAGCTCCAACCGCGCCCCTAACTATGGCTACACCTTC	TRBJ1-2	-	-	TRBV18
CASSIGELGYNEQFF	TGTGCCAGTAGTATCGGGGAGTTAGGCTACAATGAGCAGTTCTTC	TRBJ2-1	-	-	TRBV19
CASSPGVGRGPSYEQYF	TGTGCCAGCTCACCTGGGGTGGGGCGGGGACCCTCCTACGAGCAGTACTTC	TRBJ2-7	-	-	TRBV18
CASRPTGNYGYTF	TGTGCCAGCAGACCAACAGGGAACTATGGCTACACCTTC	TRBJ1-2	-	-	TRBV28
CASSLFSGGAYNEQFF	TGTGCCAGCAGCTTATTCTCGGGCGGGGCCTACAATGAGCAGTTCTTC	TRBJ2-1	-	-	TRBV7-3
CASRRLAGVGELFF	TGTGCCAGCAGACGACTAGCTGGGGTCGGGGAGCTGTTTTTT	TRBJ2-2	TRBD2	-	TRBV7-6
CASSPTSGINTGELFF	TGTGCCAGCAGCCCGACTAGCGGGATCAACACCGGGGAGCTGTTTTTT	TRBJ2-2	TRBD2	-	TRBV7-9
CASSLAQLAGDEQYF	TGTGCCAGCAGCTTAGCGCAACTAGCGGGAGACGAGCAGTACTTC	TRBJ2-7	TRBD2	-	TRBV7-2
CASSLAEFQETQYF	TGTGCCAGCAGCTTAGCAGAGTTCCAAGAGACCCAGTACTTC	TRBJ2-5	-	-	TRBV7-9
CATSGGTVNEQFF	TGTGCCACCAGTGGGGGGACTGTGAATGAGCAGTTCTTC	TRBJ2-1	-	-	TRBV24-1
CASSQGWGNQPQHF	TGTGCCAGCAGTCAGGGTTGGGGCAATCAGCCCCAGCATTTT	TRBJ1-5	-	-	TRBV2
CASSTTSGVAKNIQYF	TGTGCCAGCAGTACTACTAGCGGGGTCGCCAAAAACATTCAGTACTTC	TRBJ2-4	TRBD2	-	TRBV28
CASRSDRVNEQFF	TGTGCCAGCAGATCGGACAGGGTGAATGAGCAGTTCTTC	TRBJ2-1	TRBD1	-	TRBV27
CVAGGRGTDTQYF	TGTGTGGCAGGGGGGAGAGGAACAGATACGCAGTATTTT	TRBJ2-3	-	-	TRBV12-3/TRBV12-4
CATSRGPPGSTSSYEQYF	TGTGCCACCAGCAGGGGCCCGCCCGGCTCCACGAGCTCCTACGAGCAGTACTTC	TRBJ2-7	-	-	TRBV15
CAISRETSGRNEQFF	TGTGCCATCTCGCGGGAAACTAGCGGCCGCAATGAGCAGTTCTTC	TRBJ2-1	TRBD2	-	TRBV10-3
CAWFPSSGTPSYEQYF	TGTGCCTGGTTTCCTTCTAGCGGGACCCCCTCCTACGAGCAGTACTTC	TRBJ2-7	TRBD2	-	TRBV30
CASSPRTSGFSSYNEQFF	TGCGCCAGCAGTCCGAGGACTAGCGGGTTTAGCTCCTACAATGAGCAGTTCTTC	TRBJ2-1	TRBD2	-	TRBV5-1
CASSLTGNTDTQYF	TGCGCCAGCAGCTTGACAGGGAACACAGATACGCAGTATTTT	TRBJ2-3	-	-	TRBV5-1
CASSLDNLDGYTF	TGCGCCAGCAGCTTGGACAATCTGGATGGCTACACCTTC	TRBJ1-2	-	-	TRBV5-1
CASSQWSVTGELFF	TGTGCCAGCAGCCAATGGAGCGTAACCGGGGAGCTGTTTTTT	TRBJ2-2	-	-	TRBV3-1/TRBV3-2
CASSERRQPQHF	TGTGCCAGCAGTGAACGTAGACAGCCCCAGCATTTT	TRBJ1-5	-	-	TRBV2
CASSQVGTVNNEQFF	TGCGCCAGCAGCCAAGTCGGGACAGTCAACAATGAGCAGTTCTTC	TRBJ2-1	TRBD1	-	TRBV4-1
CASSLVAGYGYTF	TGCGCCAGCAGCTTGGTGGCAGGCTATGGCTACACCTTC	TRBJ1-2	-	-	TRBV5-1
CASSLAPGQGEETQYF	TGTGCCAGCAGCTTGGCCCCGGGACAGGGAGAAGAGACCCAGTACTTC	TRBJ2-5	TRBD1	-	TRBV5-4
CASSDFPDEQYF	TGTGCCAGCAGTGACTTCCCCGACGAGCAGTACTTC	TRBJ2-7	-	-	TRBV6-4
CASSPLGTGYSYGYTF	TGTGCCAGCAGTCCGCTCGGGACAGGGTATAGCTATGGCTACACCTTC	TRBJ1-2	TRBD1	-	TRBV27
CASSPSSGMGAGELFF	TGTGCCAGCTCACCTTCTAGCGGGATGGGTGCCGGGGAGCTGTTTTTT	TRBJ2-2	TRBD2	few	TRBV18
CASFREGPSTGELFF	TGCGCCAGTTTCCGGGAGGGCCCTAGCACCGGGGAGCTGTTTTTT	TRBJ2-2	TRBD2	-	TRBV10-2
CASSEQGNQPQHF	TGTGCCAGTAGTGAACAGGGCAATCAGCCCCAGCATTTT	TRBJ1-5	-	-	TRBV19
CASSGTSYGYTF	TGTGCCAGCTCAGGGACATCCTATGGCTACACCTTC	TRBJ1-2	-	-	TRBV18
CASSLDGLKTQYF	TGTGCCAGCAGCTTAGATGGCCTCAAGACCCAGTACTTC	TRBJ2-5	-	-	TRBV7-2